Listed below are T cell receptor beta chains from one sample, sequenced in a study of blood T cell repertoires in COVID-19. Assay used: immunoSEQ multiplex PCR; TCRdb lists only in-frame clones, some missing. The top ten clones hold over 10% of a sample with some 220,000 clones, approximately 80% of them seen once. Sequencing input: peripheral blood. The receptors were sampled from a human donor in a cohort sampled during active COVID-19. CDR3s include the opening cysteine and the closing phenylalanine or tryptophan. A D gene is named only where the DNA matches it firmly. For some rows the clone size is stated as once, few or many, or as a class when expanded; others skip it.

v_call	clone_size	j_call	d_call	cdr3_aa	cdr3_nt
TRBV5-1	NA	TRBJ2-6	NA	CASSFGPPDYGANVLTF	TGCGCCAGCAGCTTTGGGCCCCCGGACTATGGTGCCAACGTCCTGACTTTC
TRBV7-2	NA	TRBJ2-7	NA	CASSILYEQYF	TGTGCCAGCAGCATCCTCTACGAGCAGTACTTC
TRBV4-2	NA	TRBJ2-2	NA	CASSQEPPGAGNTGELFF	TGTGCCAGCAGCCAAGAGCCCCCAGGGGCAGGGAACACCGGGGAGCTGTTTTTT
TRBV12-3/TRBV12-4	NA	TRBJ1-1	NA	CASSYIRNTEAFF	TGTGCCAGCAGTTATATCAGGAACACTGAAGCTTTCTTT
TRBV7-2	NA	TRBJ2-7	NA	CASSPDAGRYEQYF	TGTGCCAGCAGCCCAGACGCAGGGAGGTACGAGCAGTACTTC
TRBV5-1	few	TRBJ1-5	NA	CASSSSVDQPQHF	TGCGCCAGCAGCTCCAGTGTGGATCAGCCCCAGCATTTT
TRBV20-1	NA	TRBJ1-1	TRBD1	CSASRQGVAGNTEAFF	TGCAGTGCTAGTAGACAGGGGGTCGCGGGGAACACTGAAGCTTTCTTT
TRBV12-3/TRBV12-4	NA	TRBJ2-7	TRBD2	CASSSGTSGRKDF	TGTGCCAGCAGCTCAGGGACTAGCGGGAGAAAGGACTTC
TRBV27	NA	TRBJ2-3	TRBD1	CASSQGTGSTDTQYF	TGTGCCAGCAGTCAAGGGACAGGGTCCACAGATACGCAGTATTTT
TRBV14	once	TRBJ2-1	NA	CASSQVTSETPGNLFF	TGTGCCAGCAGCCAAGTTACAAGCGAAACCCCAGGGAACTTGTTCTTC
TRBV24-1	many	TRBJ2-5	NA	CATSDLRFGGRETQYF	TGTGCCACCAGTGATTTACGATTCGGGGGGCGGGAGACCCAGTACTTC
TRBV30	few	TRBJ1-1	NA	CAWGPLEQGKTEAFF	TGTGCCTGGGGCCCCCTTGAGCAGGGCAAGACTGAAGCTTTCTTT
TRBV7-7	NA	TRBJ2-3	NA	CASSLGAGLSTDTQYF	TGTGCTAGCAGCTTAGGGGCGGGCCTTAGCACAGATACGCAGTATTTT
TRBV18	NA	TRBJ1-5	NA	CASSGGTGQPQHF	TGTGCCAGCTCCGGAGGGACGGGACAGCCCCAGCATTTT
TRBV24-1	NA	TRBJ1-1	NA	CATSDNSQAGRQAFF	TGTGCCACCAGTGACAATTCACAGGCAGGGAGGCAGGCTTTCTTT
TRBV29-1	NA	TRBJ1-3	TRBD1	CSVGDRGAGNTIYF	TGCAGCGTTGGGGACAGGGGCGCCGGAAACACCATATATTTT
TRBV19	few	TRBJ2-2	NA	CASSILAPGPTTRKNTGELFF	TGTGCCAGTAGTATCCTAGCTCCGGGTCCTACAACTCGGAAGAACACCGGGGAGCTGTTTTTT
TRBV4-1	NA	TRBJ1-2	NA	CASSQDYAPGSNYGYTF	TGCGCCAGCAGCCAAGATTATGCGCCAGGCAGCAACTATGGCTACACCTTC
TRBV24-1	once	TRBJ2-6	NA	CATKGVIPPVLTF	TGTGCCACGAAAGGGGTTATCCCCCCCGTCCTGACTTTC
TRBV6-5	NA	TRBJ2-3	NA	CASTVRGADTQYF	TGTGCCAGCACGGTCAGGGGAGCAGATACGCAGTATTTT
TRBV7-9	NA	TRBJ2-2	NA	CASSWGETVNTGELFF	TGTGCCAGCAGCTGGGGGGAGACAGTGAACACCGGGGAGCTGTTTTTT
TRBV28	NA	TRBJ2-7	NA	CASRVALGEQYF	TGTGCCAGCAGGGTCGCACTAGGGGAGCAGTACTTC
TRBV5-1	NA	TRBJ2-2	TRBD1	CASSYQTGGSGELFF	TGCGCCAGCAGCTACCAAACAGGGGGCAGCGGGGAGCTGTTTTTT
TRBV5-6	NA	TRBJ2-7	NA	CASSFPPYEQYF	TGTGCCAGCAGCTTTCCTCCCTACGAGCAGTACTTC
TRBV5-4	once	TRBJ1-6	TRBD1	CASSPRQGDSPLHF	TGTGCCAGCAGCCCCCGACAGGGTGATTCACCCCTCCACTTT
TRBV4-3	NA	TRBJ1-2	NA	CASSQGGIGSGYTF	TGCGCCAGCAGCCAAGGGGGCATAGGCTCTGGCTACACCTTC
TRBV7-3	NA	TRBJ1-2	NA	CASSLSPDRTGYTF	TGTGCCAGCAGCTTAAGTCCTGACAGAACAGGCTACACCTTC
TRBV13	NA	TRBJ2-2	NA	CASSSGHKRHTGELFF	TGTGCCAGCAGCTCCGGACACAAAAGGCACACCGGGGAGCTGTTTTTT
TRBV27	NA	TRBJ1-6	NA	CASSFSAREPLHF	TGTGCCAGCAGTTTCTCGGCACGGGAACCCCTCCACTTT
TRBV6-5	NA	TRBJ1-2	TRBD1	CASNPGQGDGYTF	TGTGCCAGCAACCCCGGACAGGGTGATGGCTACACCTTC
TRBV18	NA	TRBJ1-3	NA	CASSPPRTFSGNTIYF	TGTGCCAGCTCACCACCGCGGACATTCTCTGGAAACACCATATATTTT
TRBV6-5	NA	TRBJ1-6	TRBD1	CASTLTGGNSPLHF	TGTGCCAGCACCCTTACAGGGGGAAATTCACCCCTCCACTTT
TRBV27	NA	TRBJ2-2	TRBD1	CASRDRALNTGELFF	TGTGCCAGCCGGGACAGGGCGTTGAACACCGGGGAGCTGTTTTTT
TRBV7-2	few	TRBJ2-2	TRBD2	CASSFTSGRTGELFF	TGTGCCAGCAGCTTTACTAGCGGGCGAACCGGGGAGCTGTTTTTT
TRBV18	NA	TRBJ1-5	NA	CASSPLGHSNQPQHF	TGTGCCAGCTCACCACTTGGCCATAGCAATCAGCCCCAGCATTTT
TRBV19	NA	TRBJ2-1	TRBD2	CASSIVGRLAGVRNEQFF	TGTGCCAGTAGTATAGTGGGGAGGCTAGCGGGAGTACGGAATGAGCAGTTCTTC
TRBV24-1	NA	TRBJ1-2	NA	CATSDPGQVNYGYTF	TGTGCCACCAGTGATCCGGGACAAGTTAACTATGGCTACACCTTC
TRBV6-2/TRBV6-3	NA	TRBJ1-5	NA	CASSRGGISNQPQHF	TGTGCCAGCAGTCGGGGGGGCATCAGCAATCAGCCCCAGCATTTT
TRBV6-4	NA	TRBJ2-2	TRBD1	CASRTTGSGGELFF	TGTGCCAGCAGAACGACAGGGAGTGGCGGGGAGCTGTTTTTT
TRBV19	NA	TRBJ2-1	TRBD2	CASKKLAGVDEQFF	TGTGCCAGTAAAAAGCTAGCGGGAGTGGATGAGCAGTTCTTC
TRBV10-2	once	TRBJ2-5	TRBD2	CASRATSGTQGTQYF	TGCGCCAGCAGGGCGACTAGCGGGACCCAAGGGACCCAGTACTTC
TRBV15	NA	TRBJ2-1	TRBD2	CATSGRLAGSYNEQFF	TGTGCCACCAGCGGTAGACTAGCGGGGTCATACAATGAGCAGTTCTTC
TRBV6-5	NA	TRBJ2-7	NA	CARWGHFEQYF	TGTGCCAGGTGGGGGCACTTCGAGCAGTACTTC
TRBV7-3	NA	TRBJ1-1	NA	CASSPEARGTEAFF	TGTGCCAGCAGCCCGGAAGCCAGGGGAACTGAAGCTTTCTTT
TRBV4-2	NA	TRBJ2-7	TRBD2	CASSPWTSGGTHYYEQYF	TGTGCCAGCAGCCCGTGGACTAGCGGGGGGACGCACTACTACGAGCAGTACTTC
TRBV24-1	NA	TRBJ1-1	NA	CATSDGMNTEAFF	TGTGCCACCAGTGATGGCATGAACACTGAAGCTTTCTTT
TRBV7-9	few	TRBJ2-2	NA	CASSLSGGGLIAGELFF	TGTGCCAGCAGCTTAAGTGGAGGGGGCCTTATAGCCGGGGAGCTGTTTTTT
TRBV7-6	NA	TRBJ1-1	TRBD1	CASSLALLTGGSSEAFF	TGTGCCAGCAGCTTGGCTCTTTTGACAGGGGGATCATCGGAAGCTTTCTTT
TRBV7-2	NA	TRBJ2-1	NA	CASSGTTDNEQFF	TGTGCCAGCAGCGGTACAACCGACAATGAGCAGTTCTTC
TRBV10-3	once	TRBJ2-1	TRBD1	CAISIYRGDEQFF	TGTGCCATCAGTATCTACAGGGGAGATGAGCAGTTCTTC
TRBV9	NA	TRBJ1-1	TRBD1	CASSVGGQGDNEAFF	TGTGCCAGCAGCGTTGGGGGACAGGGAGATAATGAAGCTTTCTTT
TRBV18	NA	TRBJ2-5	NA	CASSDRRIGAETQYF	TGTGCCAGCTCAGACAGGAGAATAGGGGCCGAGACCCAGTACTTC
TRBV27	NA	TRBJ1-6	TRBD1	CASREGAGTGGVMWNSPLHF	TGTGCCAGCAGGGAAGGAGCCGGGACAGGGGGCGTCATGTGGAATTCACCCCTCCACTTT
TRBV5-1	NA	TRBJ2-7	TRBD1	CASSLGTGRYEQYF	TGCGCCAGCAGCTTGGGGACAGGGAGGTACGAGCAGTACTTC
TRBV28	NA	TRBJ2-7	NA	CASRRGRGSYEQYF	TGTGCCAGCAGAAGAGGCCGAGGTTCCTACGAGCAGTACTTC
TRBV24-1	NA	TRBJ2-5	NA	CATSDLSFGIGETQYF	TGTGCCACCAGTGATTTAAGTTTCGGGATTGGGGAGACCCAGTACTTC
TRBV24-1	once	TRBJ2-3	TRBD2	CATSDPGGLAENTDTQYF	TGTGCCACCAGTGATCCGGGTGGACTAGCGGAGAACACAGATACGCAGTATTTT